This passage covers 5 T cell receptor beta chains from one sample sequenced in a study of response to subunit inactivated influenza vaccine. Using its own MiXCR run on the RT-PCR reads, TCRdb lists one record per CDR3 protein. The table shows about 520,000 distinct CDR3 sequences, with approximately 7.7% occurring only once. The source material was PBMCs from blood, sampled less than 30 months after vaccination. These receptors were collected from a man aged 45 to 70 who received an inactivated influenza vaccine.

This clonotype was seen many times. The chain links TRBV11-1 to TRBJ2-2; D unclear. V gave up 0 bases and J gave up 6 bases, with 20 bases separating them. This CDR3 spans 18 amino acids. Germline V lookup: CDR1 SGHAT, CDR2 FQDESV (reference sequence). The DNA for the CDR3 is TGTGCCAGCAGCTTAGCGCAGATATGGGATCTCACAGCCGGGGAGCTGTTTTTT. Translation gives CASSLAQIWDLTAGELFF.

This clonotype occurred many times. V usage is TRBV7-8 and J usage is TRBJ1-6, with 9 bases identical to TRBD1. Germline loops: CDR1 SGHVS, CDR2 FQNEAQ. The CDR3 covers 15 residues. V lost 5 bases, J lost 6 bases, and 5 bases stayed unmatched. CDR3 coding DNA: TGTGCCAGCAGCGAACAGGGGGCGCGTAATTCACCCCTCCACTTT. It encodes CASSEQGARNSPLHF.

The V gene is TRBV7-2, the J gene TRBJ2-1; 8 nucleotides agree with TRBD1. This CDR3 comprises 12 residues. V was pared by 6 bases and J by 9 bases, with 4 bases of the junction left unmatched. Per the germline V gene, CDR1 is SGHTA and CDR2 is FQGNSA. This CDR3 reads CASRDRGTEQFF. DNA of the CDR3: TGTGCCAGCAGAGACAGGGGAACTGAGCAGTTCTTC.

This clonotype appeared many times. The chain links TRBV5-1 to TRBJ2-2, with D tentatively TRBD1 (5 bases). V lost 0 bases, J lost 4 bases, and 7 bases lay in between. The CDR3 has 14 residues. The V gene's germline CDR1 is SGHRS and CDR2 YFSETQ. The CDR3 sequence is CASSLADITGELFF. In DNA, the CDR3 is TGCGCCAGCAGCTTGGCGGACATCACCGGGGAGCTGTTTTTT.

This clonotype was observed at least ten times. The DNA for the CDR3 is TGTGCCAGCAGGGACCTTGCAACTAATGAAAAACTGTTTTTT. It specifies CASRDLATNEKLFF. The chain is built from TRBV2 and TRBJ1-4; D is uncertain. CDR3 length equals 14 residues. Germline V gives CDR1 SNHLY, CDR2 FYNNEI. The V end lost 6 bases, the J end lost 0 bases, and 8 bases lay between the germline ends.